The 10 T cell receptor beta chains presented below share a single source sample, sequenced in a study of T cells in Graves' hyperthyroidism and ophthalmopathy. Regions amplified from RNA transcripts were the TCR beta CDR3 regions. The HTBI primer set drove a first-round RT-PCR of the TCR CDR3. TCRdb re-analysed the multiplex PCR reads in MiXCR, keeping a single row per CDR3 protein. This repertoire shows hundreds of thousands of distinct CDR3 sequences, about 24% found once; its top ten account for around 10%. Material for sequencing was blood. The source of these receptors is a woman aged 30 to 39 with Graves' ophthalmopathy.

This clonotype was observed at least ten times. V usage is TRBV28 and J usage is TRBJ1-2, with 7 bases matching TRBD1. The CDR3 has 14 residues. Germline lookup yields CDR1 MDHEN and CDR2 SYDVKM. V lost 5 bases and J lost 5; bases outside the gene matches: 8. The CDR3 DNA reads TGTGCCAGCAGTCAGAACCCGACAGGGTATGGCTACACCTTC. As protein: CASSQNPTGYGYTF.

This clonotype was observed at least ten times. A much larger clone is a single base away; this may be a read error. This chain connects TRBV27 to TRBJ2-7; 7 nucleotides align to TRBD1. The length of the CDR3 is 14 residues. Germline CDR1 is MNHEY and CDR2 is SMNVEV (reference sequence). V shed 8 bases, J shed 3 bases, and the junction held 10 bases outside the gene matches. The CDR3 region is CASGYLDRVYEQYF. DNA for the CDR3: TGTGCCAGCGGTTACCTCGACAGGGTCTACGAGCAGTACTTC.

Regarding this clonotype: A single base separates this from a much larger clone, so it may be a read error. This chain uses TRBV12-3 or TRBV12-4 with TRBJ2-2, with TRBD2 matching 9 bases. CDR3 size: 16 residues. The chain's CDR3 is CASSLWRGGPTGELCF. In DNA, the CDR3 is TGTGCCAGCAGTTTATGGCGGGGGGGCCCCACCGGGGAGCTGTGTTTT.

This clonotype was picked up many times. The chain carries TRBV12-3 or TRBV12-4 and TRBJ1-2; D gene ambiguous. The CDR3 totals 14 residues. V was shortened by 5 bases and J by 6 bases, with 16 bases between the two germline ends. The CDR3 spells CASSLLPSADGYTF. The CDR3 DNA is TGTGCCAGCAGTCTCCTCCCTTCGGCGGATGGCTACACCTTC.

This clonotype came up many times. This chain joins TRBV7-1 and TRBJ1-3; D remains unclear. TRBV7-1 is recorded as an ORF, its role being uncertain. Trimming left V 3 bases short and J 0 bases short, with 24 bases between. The CDR3 spans 20 residues. The chain's CDR3 is CASSSSRFTPTLNSGNTIYF. CDR3 DNA sequence: TGTGCCAGCAGCTCTAGCCGGTTCACTCCGACTCTAAACTCTGGAAACACCATATATTTT.

The genes are TRBV19 and TRBJ1-1, with 7 bases identical to TRBD1. J gave up 6 bases and V 9 bases, and 10 bases lay outside the gene matches. CDR3 size: 13 residues. CDR1 and CDR2 (germline): LNHDA, SQIVND (reference sequence). The CDR3 nucleotides are TGTGCCAGCGCAACAGGGGTAGTTCCTGAAGCTTTCTTT. Its protein is CASATGVVPEAFF.

This clonotype was counted many times. The gene calls are TRBV24-1 and TRBJ2-5; 11 nucleotides line up with TRBD1. Germline lookup yields CDR1 KGHDR and CDR2 SFDVKD. This CDR3 is built from 21 residues. The V gene end was trimmed by 2 bases and the J gene end by 1 base; junction bases not matched to a gene: 17. This chain's CDR3 is CATSDWTGGRFGIPSQETQYF. The CDR3 DNA reads as TGTGCCACCAGTGATTGGACAGGGGGCCGTTTTGGGATCCCTTCCCAAGAGACCCAGTACTTC.

This clonotype was observed at least ten times. The V call is TRBV6-2 or TRBV6-3, the J call TRBJ2-2; TRBD1 is a possible D gene (5 bases). Trimming removed 7 bases at V and 6 bases at J, with 15 bases between. Germline CDR1 reads MNHEY; CDR2 reads SVGEGT. The CDR3 covers 14 residues. In nucleotides, the CDR3 is TGTGCCAGCATCGGACACTCTCGCTCCGGGGAGCTGTTTTTT. Its protein is CASIGHSRSGELFF.

This clonotype was recorded at least ten times. The CDR3 loop reads CASSWTRDGEMNTEAFF. CDR3 nucleotides: TGCGCCAGCAGCTGGACCCGGGACGGCGAGATGAACACTGAAGCTTTCTTT. The chain uses TRBV5-1 and TRBJ1-1; D perhaps matches TRBD1 (5 bases). This CDR3 has 17 residues. Per germline, CDR1 SGHRS and CDR2 YFSETQ. The V gene lost 3 bases and the J gene lost 0 bases, with 18 bases spanning the gap. Looking up the rest from reference TRBV5-1 and TRBJ1-1 gives the full variable domain: KAGVTQTPRYLIKTRGQQVTLSCSPISGHRSVSWYQQTPGQGLQFLFEYFSETQRNKGNFPGRFSGRQFSNSRSEMNVSTLELGDSALYLCASSWTRDGEMNTEAFFGQGTRLTVV.

This clonotype has just a few counts. The chain carries TRBV6-2 or TRBV6-3 and TRBJ2-7, with a tentative D call TRBD1 (6 bases). The CDR3 contains 12 residues. Germline loops: CDR1 MNHEY, CDR2 SVGEGT. Trimming shortened V by 5 bases and J by 3 bases, and 8 bases separated the two germline ends. In DNA form, the CDR3 reads TGTGCCAGCAGTAGGACAGACTACGAGCAGTACTTC. Translating gives CASSRTDYEQYF.